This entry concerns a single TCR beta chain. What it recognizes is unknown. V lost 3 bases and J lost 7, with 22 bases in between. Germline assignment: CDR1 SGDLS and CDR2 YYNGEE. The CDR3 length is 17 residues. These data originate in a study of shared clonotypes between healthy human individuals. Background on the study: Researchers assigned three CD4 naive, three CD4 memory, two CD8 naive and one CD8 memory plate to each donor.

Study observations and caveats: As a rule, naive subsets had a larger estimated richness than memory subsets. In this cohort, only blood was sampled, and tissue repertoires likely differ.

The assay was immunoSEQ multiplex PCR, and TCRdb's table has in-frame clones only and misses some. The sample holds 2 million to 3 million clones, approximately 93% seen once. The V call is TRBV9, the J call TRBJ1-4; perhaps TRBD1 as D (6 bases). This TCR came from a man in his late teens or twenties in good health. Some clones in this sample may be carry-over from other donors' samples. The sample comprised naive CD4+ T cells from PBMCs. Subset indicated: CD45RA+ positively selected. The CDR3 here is CASSEASGGLGGEKLFF. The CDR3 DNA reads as TGTGCCAGCAGCGAGGCATCGGGGGGCCTCGGCGGTGAAAAACTGTTTTTT.